This passage covers 8 T cell receptor beta chains from one sample sequenced in a study of control samples from healthy donors and cancer patients. Sequencing was performed with immunoSEQ multiplex PCR; in TCRdb, only in-frame clones are kept and a portion is missing. The table lists approximately 87,000 clones, 86% of them singletons. The sequencing input was blood. The receptor source for this set is a woman between 45 and 60 years old in good health.

The chain couples TRBV15 to TRBJ1-1; no definite D call. This CDR3 is 14 amino acids long. Trimming left V 0 bases short and J 4 bases short, with 9 bases between. Germline CDR1 LNHNV, CDR2 YYDKDF (reference sequence). The CDR3 DNA reads as TGTGCCACCAGCAGAGATGATTACTCCACTGAAGCTTTCTTT. Translation gives CATSRDDYSTEAFF.

V is TRBV7-7 and J is TRBJ2-5; D perhaps matches TRBD2 (6 bases). V lost 5 bases to trimming and J lost 4 bases, with 20 bases between them. Germline V lookup: CDR1 SSHAT, CDR2 FNYEAQ (reference sequence). This CDR3 has 16 amino acids. The CDR3 protein is CASSLTSPGWRETQYF. CDR3 nucleotides: TGTGCCAGCAGCCTCACTAGCCCGGGTTGGCGAGAGACCCAGTACTTC.

The chain links TRBV5-4 to TRBJ2-2, with D perhaps TRBD1 (6 bases). V lost 4 bases to trimming and J lost 4 bases, with 17 bases between them. Germline values: CDR1 SGHNT, CDR2 YYREEE (reference sequence). There are 16 residues in the CDR3. DNA of the CDR3: TGTGCCAGCAGCCCTCCGGGGACAAACCCCACCGGGGAGCTGTTTTTT. Encoded protein: CASSPPGTNPTGELFF. The variable domain in full, completed from reference TRBV5-4 and TRBJ2-2, reads ETGVTQSPTHLIKTRGQQVTLRCSSQSGHNTVSWYQQALGQGPQFIFQYYREEENGRGNFPPRFSGLQFPNYSSELNVNALELDDSALYLCASSPPGTNPTGELFFGEGSRLTVL.

The rearrangement joins TRBV5-6 to TRBJ1-4, with TRBD1 as a possible D gene (5 bases). The V end was cut by 3 bases, the J end by 4 bases, with 16 bases between. Germline V gene lookup returns CDR1 SGHDT and CDR2 YYEEEE. The CDR3 extends over 16 amino acids. The DNA for the CDR3 is TGTGCCAGCAGCTCAAAGGGGAGGGCGAGTAATGAAAAACTGTTTTTT. Translated: CASSSKGRASNEKLFF.

The chain couples TRBV5-1 to TRBJ2-5; 9 bases line up with TRBD2. Losses at the gene ends were 4 bases for V and 5 bases for J; bases not matched to a gene: 9. Germline V gene sequence: CDR1 SGHRS, CDR2 YFSETQ. There are 15 residues in the CDR3. The CDR3: CASSPRVAGVETQYF. The DNA of the CDR3 is TGCGCCAGCAGCCCCCGGGTAGCGGGAGTGGAGACCCAGTACTTC.

With respect to this clone: Relative to the germline gene, one junction end is altered; a read error may explain this. This chain links TRBV2 with TRBJ2-5, with D possibly matching TRBD2 (6 bases). The germline CDR1 and CDR2 sequences are SNHLY and FYNNEI. CDR3 length equals 12 residues. CDR3 residues: CASSEIRDPGDF. Here the CDR3 DNA reads TGTGCCAGCAGTGAGATACGGGACCCGGGGGACTTC.

This clone came up a few times. This sequence joins TRBV5-5 and TRBJ2-7; D call uncertain. This CDR3 comprises 15 residues. The germline V and J ends were trimmed by 0 bases and 0 bases, with 10 bases remaining between them. Per germline, CDR1 SGHKS and CDR2 YYEKEE (reference sequence). DNA of the CDR3: TGTGCCAGCAGCTTGGCCGTCGTCGTCTCCTACGAGCAGTACTTC. As protein: CASSLAVVVSYEQYF.

The chain links TRBV5-8 to TRBJ2-7; D is possibly TRBD1 (6 bases). Deletions cut 3 bases from V and 5 bases from J, with 12 bases between. The germline V gene encodes CDR1 SGHTS and CDR2 YDEGEE. CDR3 length equals 13 residues. The CDR3 sequence is CASSSRYRDEQYF. In nucleotides, the CDR3 is TGTGCCAGCAGCTCGCGTTACAGGGACGAGCAGTACTTC.